The present TCR beta chain was sequenced within a study of PD-L1 blockade in urothelial cancer. Study-wide background: About 85% of the roughly 30 patients comprised males who had bladder-origin urothelial cancer. A median approximately 150,000 T cells were found in blood samples. Researchers looked at the blood 3 weeks (second dose) and 6 weeks after treatment began.

Specified time point: peripheral blood 6 weeks after treatment start. Sequenced by immunoSEQ multiplex PCR; TCRdb stores in-frame clones only, minus some. The table shows roughly 100,000 clones, with 70% to 90% occurring only once. Germline CDR1 reads SSHAT; CDR2 reads FNYEAQ (reference sequence). CDR3 length: 13 amino acids. With regard to this clone: Its ends do not fully match the called genes, so a read error is possible.

The specimen comprised PBMCs, sampled around atezolizumab (anti-PD-L1) treatment. This TCR came from a man between 65 and 79 years old with urothelial cancer. The chain uses TRBV7-7 and TRBJ2-7; TRBD2 is a possible D gene (5 bases). The CDR3 is CASSLGKSGEQYF. CDR3 nucleotides: TGTGCTAGCAGCTTAGGCAAATCGGGGGAGCAGTACTTC.